The present TCR beta chain was sequenced within a study of control samples from healthy donors and cancer patients. The V gene's germline CDR1 is GTSNPN and CDR2 SVGIG (reference sequence). The V end lost 3 bases, the J end lost 8 bases, and 19 bases lay between the germline ends. CDR3 length equals 14 residues. Produced via immunoSEQ multiplex PCR; TCRdb's table is partial and in-frame only. Of under 150,000 clones listed, 80% to 95% were seen once; the top ten hold about 10%. The sequenced sample consisted of blood. The source of this sequence is a man aged 25-45 years in good health. This rearrangement joins TRBV30 to TRBJ1-2; D is perhaps TRBD1 (5 bases). The CDR3 spells CAWSEDTAGEGYTF. The CDR3 nucleotides read TGTGCCTGGAGCGAAGACACAGCGGGGGAAGGCTACACCTTC.